This T cell receptor beta chain comes out of a study of CD8+CD57+ T cells in acquired aplastic anemia. Whole-study context: The mean DNA yield obtained from sorted CD4+ and CD8+ cells came to approximately 3.2 ug.

Overall study findings and caveats: Around 30 sequences, all CD8+ CDR3, were shared between patients and controls. Simpson's diversity of CD8+ cells was not significantly different in patients compared with controls.

TCR beta VDJ and CDR3 profiling used genomic DNA as template. In TCRdb, the reads were re-called with MiXCR into one record per CDR3 protein. The data contain around 170,000 distinct CDR3 sequences, around 45% of them seen just once; the ten biggest clones take up about 8.8%. Patients who underwent sequencing had shown CD8+CD57+ cell expansion by flow cytometry. Each patient carried a diagnosis of severe acquired aplastic anemia. This clonotype appeared many times. Its antigen is not known. The V gene's germline CDR1 is GTSNPN and CDR2 SVGIG (reference sequence). The CDR3 has 14 amino acids. After removal of 2 bases from V and 5 bases from J, the junction contained 3 bases not matched to a gene.

Specimen: sorted CD4+, CD8+, or CD8+CD57+ T cells (not recorded which) from PBMCs. The rearrangement joins TRBV30 to TRBJ2-1; 10 nucleotides line up with TRBD2. This TCR came from a human donor with aplastic anemia. CDR3 sequence reads: CAWSRLAGDNEQFF. In nucleotides, the CDR3 is TGTGCCTGGAGTAGGCTAGCGGGAGACAATGAGCAGTTCTTC.